Listed below are T cell receptor beta chains from one sample, sequenced in a study of T cells in Graves' hyperthyroidism and ophthalmopathy. MiXCR was run by TCRdb on the multiplex PCR reads, yielding one entry per CDR3 protein. Among hundreds of thousands of distinct CDR3 sequences, about 16% were seen once, and the ten largest hold about 3.5%. Sequencing was carried out using blood. These receptors originate from a woman in her thirties or forties with Graves' ophthalmopathy. Both conserved end residues are part of each CDR3. A D gene is named only where the DNA matches it firmly. Only some rows state a clone size, as once, few, many or a class for expanded clones.

few,TRBV15,TRBJ1-3,NA,TGTGCCACCAGCAGAGATTTGAGCAACACCATATATTTT,CATSRDLSNTIYF
NA,TRBV6-5,TRBJ2-5,NA,TGTGCCAGCAGTTACCGTGAGACCCGGTACTTC,CASSYRETRYF
many,TRBV2,TRBJ1-1,NA,TGTGCCAGCAGTGAATTAGAGGGCCCGACCACTGAAGCTTTCTTT,CASSELEGPTTEAFF
NA,TRBV7-3,TRBJ2-2,NA,TGTGCCAGCACAACTCCGAACACCGGGGAGCTGTTTTTT,CASTTPNTGELFF
many,TRBV2,TRBJ2-3,NA,TGTGCCAGCAGTCGGGTCGGGACAGATACGCAGTATTTT,CASSRVGTDTQYF
few,TRBV7-9,TRBJ1-1,NA,TGTGCCAGCAGCTTAGAGTTTACGTACACTGAAGCTTTCTTT,CASSLEFTYTEAFF
NA,TRBV28,TRBJ1-4,NA,TGTGCCAGCAGTTACGCCCGGAGACAGCTCAATGAAAAACTGTTTTTT,CASSYARRQLNEKLFF
NA,TRBV4-1,TRBJ1-3,TRBD1,TGCGCCAGCAGCCAACTACAGGGGTTCGCAAACACCATATATTTT,CASSQLQGFANTIYF
many,TRBV20-1,TRBJ2-2,TRBD2,TGCAGTGCTCCCCAGTATGGGGGACTAGCGCGGACCGGGGAGCTGTTTTTT,CSAPQYGGLARTGELFF
many,TRBV29-1,TRBJ2-1,TRBD2,TGCAGCGTTGAAGGAGAACTAGCGGGAGGGACCCAATTATACAATGAGCAGTTCTTC,CSVEGELAGGTQLYNEQFF
NA,TRBV29-1,TRBJ2-7,NA,TGCAGCGTTACTAGACATGGGCAATCGGACGAGCAGTACTTC,CSVTRHGQSDEQYF
many,TRBV5-1,TRBJ1-2,TRBD1,TGCGCCAGCAGCTGGACTACAGGGGACAGCTATGGCTACACCTTC,CASSWTTGDSYGYTF
many,TRBV7-9,TRBJ2-6,NA,TGTGCCAGCAAGAGCGTCGAAACCCGAGTCCTGACTTTC,CASKSVETRVLTF
few,TRBV20-1,TRBJ2-7,NA,TGCAGTGCTAACGCGGAGGGGGACTACGAGCAGTACTTC,CSANAEGDYEQYF
NA,TRBV7-8,TRBJ2-7,NA,TGTGCCAGCAGCTTAGGGCTGGGGTTCGAGCAGTACTTC,CASSLGLGFEQYF
many,TRBV2,TRBJ1-5,NA,TGTGCCAGCAGCCCCGACAGGTCCAGGGCCCAGCATTTT,CASSPDRSRAQHF
many,TRBV5-1,TRBJ2-2,TRBD2,TGCGCCAGCAGGAAGCCGGGACTAGGATCGGGCACCGGGGAGCTGTTTTTT,CASRKPGLGSGTGELFF
many,TRBV2,TRBJ2-3,TRBD2,TGTGCCAGCAGTGAAGGATGGGTAGCGGGACCCACAGATACGCAGTATTTT,CASSEGWVAGPTDTQYF
NA,TRBV3-1,TRBJ1-4,NA,TGTGCCAGCAGCCAAGTTTCGGGTTTGAATGAAAAACTGTTTTTT,CASSQVSGLNEKLFF
NA,TRBV30,TRBJ2-4,NA,TGTGCCTGGAGTGTACTTGGCAGGTTGGGTACCAAAAACATTCAGTACTTC,CAWSVLGRLGTKNIQYF
many,TRBV30,TRBJ2-7,TRBD1,TGTGCCTGGAGTATAACCGGGACAGGGGAGCACTTC,CAWSITGTGEHF
NA,TRBV4-1,TRBJ2-7,NA,TGCGCCAGCAGCCAAGTTAACGAGGTCCCCTACGAGCAGTACTTC,CASSQVNEVPYEQYF
many,TRBV5-1,TRBJ1-1,NA,TGCGCCAGCAGCGCGGGGGAGAACACTGAAGCTTTCTTT,CASSAGENTEAFF
many,TRBV20-1,TRBJ1-3,NA,TGCAGTGCTAGAGACGGGGCTTCGGGAAACACCATATATTTT,CSARDGASGNTIYF
NA,TRBV3-1,TRBJ2-1,NA,TGTGCCAGCTCTAGGGACGGGAGCCTGCCGAACAATGAGCAGTTCTTC,CASSRDGSLPNNEQFF
NA,TRBV5-5,TRBJ2-7,NA,TGTGCCAGCAGCCCTCGGGCGGATTACGAGCAGTACTTC,CASSPRADYEQYF
many,TRBV3-1,TRBJ1-2,NA,TGTGCCAGCAGCCATAAGCCGTATGGCTACACCTTC,CASSHKPYGYTF
many,TRBV30,TRBJ2-1,TRBD2,TGTGCCTGGAGTGTAGGCGGGGGGGCGAATGAGCAGTTCTTC,CAWSVGGGANEQFF
many,TRBV28,TRBJ2-2,NA,TGTGCCAGCAGTTTTGGAAGTAGCGAATCCGGGGAGCTGTTTTTT,CASSFGSSESGELFF
few,TRBV10-3,TRBJ2-7,NA,TGTGCCATGGGACGGACCTACGAGCAGTACTTC,CAMGRTYEQYF
many,TRBV28,TRBJ1-5,TRBD1,TGTGCCAGCATGACCAGGGGGAGCAATCAGCCCCAGCATTTT,CASMTRGSNQPQHF
NA,TRBV12-3/TRBV12-4,TRBJ2-3,TRBD2,TGTGCCAGCAGTTTAGAAGCGGGGGTGAGCACAGATACGCAGTATTTT,CASSLEAGVSTDTQYF
many,TRBV11-2,TRBJ2-2,NA,TGTGCCAGCAGCTTAGGGCGGGAAACCGGGGAGCTGTTTTTT,CASSLGRETGELFF
few,TRBV7-4,TRBJ1-1,NA,TGTGCCAGCAGCTTGAGCTTTGTGCAGCAAGGAGACACTGAAGCTTTCTTT,CASSLSFVQQGDTEAFF
many,TRBV2,TRBJ2-4,NA,TGTGCCAGCAGCGGTGAGATGGTCGCCAAAAACATTCAGTACTTC,CASSGEMVAKNIQYF